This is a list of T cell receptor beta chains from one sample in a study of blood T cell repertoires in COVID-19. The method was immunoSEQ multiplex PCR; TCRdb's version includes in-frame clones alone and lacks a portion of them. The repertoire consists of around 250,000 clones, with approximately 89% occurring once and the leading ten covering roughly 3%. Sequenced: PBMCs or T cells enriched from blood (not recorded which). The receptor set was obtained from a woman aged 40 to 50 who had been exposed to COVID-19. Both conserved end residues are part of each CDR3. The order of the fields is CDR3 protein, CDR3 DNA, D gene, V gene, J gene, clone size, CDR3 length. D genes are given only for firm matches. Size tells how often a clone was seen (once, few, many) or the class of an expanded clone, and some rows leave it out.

CASTYSSGMGVGYTF	TGTGCCAGCACCTACTCTTCGGGGATGGGAGTAGGCTACACCTTC	-	TRBV7-9	TRBJ1-2	-	15
CASSLEGGRNSPLHF	TGTGCCAGCAGCTTAGAAGGAGGCCGCAATTCACCCCTCCACTTT	-	TRBV7-2	TRBJ1-6	-	15
CASSFGAGGDGRETQYF	TGTGCCAGCAGCTTTGGAGCGGGAGGTGACGGTAGGGAGACCCAGTACTTC	TRBD2	TRBV7-6	TRBJ2-5	-	17
CASSPSTGPLEWPQHF	TGTGCCAGCAGTCCCTCGACAGGGCCTCTAGAATGGCCCCAGCATTTT	TRBD1	TRBV27	TRBJ1-5	-	16
CASSPPGGYGYTF	TGTGCCAGCTCCCCGCCAGGGGGCTATGGCTACACCTTC	TRBD1	TRBV18	TRBJ1-2	-	13
CASSVWSGEEKLFF	TGTGCCAGCTCAGTTTGGTCAGGTGAAGAAAAACTGTTTTTT	-	TRBV18	TRBJ1-4	-	14
CARSLAGQGRNTEAFF	TGTGCCAGAAGCTTGGCGGGACAGGGAAGGAACACTGAAGCTTTCTTT	TRBD1	TRBV5-3	TRBJ1-1	once	16
CAISDGKGDYGYTF	TGTGCCATCAGTGATGGAAAAGGGGACTATGGCTACACCTTC	-	TRBV10-3	TRBJ1-2	-	14
CASRGQVHEQFF	TGTGCCAGCAGAGGACAGGTTCATGAGCAGTTCTTC	TRBD1	TRBV12-3/TRBV12-4	TRBJ2-1	once	12
CASRTGTGWGYTF	TGTGCCAGCAGAACCGGGACAGGGTGGGGCTACACCTTC	TRBD1	TRBV5-8	TRBJ1-2	-	13
CASSALRTGGNNQPQHF	TGTGCCAGCAGTGCATTGAGGACAGGGGGCAATAATCAGCCCCAGCATTTT	TRBD1	TRBV2	TRBJ1-5	-	17
CASSLGGGTEAFF	TGTGCCAGCAGTTTGGGGGGTGGGACTGAAGCTTTCTTT	-	TRBV28	TRBJ1-1	-	13
CASSLVASNQPQHF	TGTGCCAGCAGCTTAGTAGCGAGCAATCAGCCCCAGCATTTT	-	TRBV7-8	TRBJ1-5	-	14
CASSNLDRSNSPLHF	TGTGCCAGCAGCAACCTGGACAGATCTAATTCACCCCTCCACTTT	-	TRBV6-5	TRBJ1-6	-	15
CASSRSSGENIQYF	TGTGCCAGCAGTAGGTCCAGCGGGGAAAACATTCAGTACTTC	TRBD2	TRBV6-4	TRBJ2-4	-	14
CASSGNGILDGYTF	TGTGCCAGCAGCGGAAACGGGATCCTTGACGGCTACACCTTC	-	TRBV7-9	TRBJ1-2	-	14
CASSSAGGAGQPQHF	TGTGCCAGCAGCAGCGCAGGGGGAGCTGGGCAGCCCCAGCATTTT	TRBD1	TRBV5-8	TRBJ1-5	-	15
CASSLSGYWTYNEQFF	TGTGCCAGCAGCTTAAGCGGGTATTGGACCTACAATGAGCAGTTCTTC	-	TRBV11-2	TRBJ2-1	-	16
CASSFSGTGLITDTQYF	TGTGCCAGCAGCTTTTCCGGGACAGGGTTAATCACAGATACGCAGTATTTT	TRBD1	TRBV7-9	TRBJ2-3	-	17
CASSEPGQQETQYF	TGTGCCAGCAGCGAACCCGGACAGCAAGAGACCCAGTACTTC	-	TRBV7-9	TRBJ2-5	-	14
CASSLGGNYGYTF	TGTGCCAGCAGCTTGGGGGGGAACTATGGCTACACCTTC	-	TRBV7-2	TRBJ1-2	once	13
CASSSLYEQFF	TGTGCCAGCAGCTCCTTATATGAGCAGTTCTTC	-	TRBV7-3	TRBJ2-1	-	11
CASSATIVGGNYGYTF	TGTGCCAGCAGTGCCACGATAGTAGGGGGTAACTATGGCTACACCTTC	-	TRBV6-1	TRBJ1-2	-	16
CASSSNSGRDSYGYTF	TGTGCCAGCAGCTCCAACTCCGGGAGAGACAGCTATGGCTACACCTTC	-	TRBV7-9	TRBJ1-2	-	16
CATSREQGAVEKLFF	TGTGCCACCAGCAGAGAACAGGGGGCGGTTGAAAAACTGTTTTTT	TRBD1	TRBV15	TRBJ1-4	-	15